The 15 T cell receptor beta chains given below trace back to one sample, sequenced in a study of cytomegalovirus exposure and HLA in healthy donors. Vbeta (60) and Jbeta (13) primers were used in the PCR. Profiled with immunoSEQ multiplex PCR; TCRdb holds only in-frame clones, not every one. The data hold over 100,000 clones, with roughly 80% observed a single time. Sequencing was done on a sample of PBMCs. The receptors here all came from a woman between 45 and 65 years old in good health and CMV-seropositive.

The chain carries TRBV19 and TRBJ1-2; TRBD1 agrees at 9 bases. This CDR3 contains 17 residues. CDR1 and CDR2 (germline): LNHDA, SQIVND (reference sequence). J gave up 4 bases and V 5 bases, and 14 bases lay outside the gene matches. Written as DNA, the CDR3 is TGTGCCAGTAGTCCTCGATTGGGACAGGGTACGTTCTATGGCTACACCTTC. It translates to CASSPRLGQGTFYGYTF.

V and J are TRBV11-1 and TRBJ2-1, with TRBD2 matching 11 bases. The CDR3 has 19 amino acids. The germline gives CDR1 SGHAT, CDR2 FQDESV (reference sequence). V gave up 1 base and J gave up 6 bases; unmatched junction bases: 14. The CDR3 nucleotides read TGTGCCAGCAGCTTAGGGACTAGCGGGCGGGGGCAGGTATCCAATGAGCAGTTCTTC. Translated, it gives CASSLGTSGRGQVSNEQFF.

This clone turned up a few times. The CDR3 DNA reads as TGTGCCAGCAACGGACAGGGGGATTACAATGAGCAGTTCTTC. This encodes CASNGQGDYNEQFF. This chain uses TRBV7-9 with TRBJ2-1, with 10 bases aligning to TRBD1. The germline V gene has CDR1 SEHNR and CDR2 FQNEAQ (reference sequence). V dropped 7 bases and J dropped 4; count of bases not matched to a gene: 4. The CDR3 length is 14 residues. Full variable domain (missing parts from reference TRBV7-9 and TRBJ2-1): DTGVSQNPRHKITKRGQNVTFRCDPISEHNRLYWYRQTLGQGPEFLTYFQNEAQLEKSRLLSDRFSAERPKGSFSTLEIQRTEQGDSAMYLCASNGQGDYNEQFFGPGTRLTVL.

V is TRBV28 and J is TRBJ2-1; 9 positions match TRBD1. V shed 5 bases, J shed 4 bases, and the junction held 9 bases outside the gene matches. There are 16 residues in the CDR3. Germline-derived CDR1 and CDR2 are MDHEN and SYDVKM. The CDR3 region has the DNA TGTGCCAGCAGTCCTCCGGGACAGGGCCTTTACAATGAGCAGTTCTTC. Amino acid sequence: CASSPPGQGLYNEQFF.

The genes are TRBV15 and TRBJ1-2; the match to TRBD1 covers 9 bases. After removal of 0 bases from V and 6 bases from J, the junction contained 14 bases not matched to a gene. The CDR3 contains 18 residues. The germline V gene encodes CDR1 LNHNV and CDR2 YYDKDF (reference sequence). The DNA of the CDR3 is TGTGCCACCAGCAGAGAAGATGAGTTTACAGGGGGCTTTAATGGCTACACCTTC. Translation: CATSREDEFTGGFNGYTF.

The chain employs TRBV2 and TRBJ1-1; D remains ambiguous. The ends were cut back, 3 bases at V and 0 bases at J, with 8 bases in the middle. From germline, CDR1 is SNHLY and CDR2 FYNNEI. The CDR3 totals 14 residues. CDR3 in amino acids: CASSDRPMNTEAFF. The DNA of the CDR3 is TGTGCCAGCAGTGACAGGCCGATGAACACTGAAGCTTTCTTT.

CDR3 in amino acids: CASSFGTSGSSYNEQFF. CDR3 coding DNA: TGTGCCAGCAGCTTTGGGACTAGCGGGAGCTCCTACAATGAGCAGTTCTTC. This chain joins TRBV7-9 and TRBJ2-1, with TRBD2 matching 14 bases. The CDR3 loop spans 17 amino acids. Germline CDR1 reads SEHNR; CDR2 reads FQNEAQ (reference sequence). With V trimmed by 3 bases and J by 0 bases, 1 base remained unmatched.

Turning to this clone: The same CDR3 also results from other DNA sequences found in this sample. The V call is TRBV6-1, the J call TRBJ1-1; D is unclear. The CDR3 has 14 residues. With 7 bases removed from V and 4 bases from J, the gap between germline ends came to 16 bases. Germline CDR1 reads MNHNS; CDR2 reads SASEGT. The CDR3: CASNFRRSGTEAFF. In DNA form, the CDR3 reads TGTGCCAGCAACTTTCGGCGATCGGGCACTGAAGCTTTCTTT.

The CDR3 nucleotides read TGTGCCATCAGTTCTTTACTAGCGGGGGACACAGATACGCAGTATTTT. It specifies CAISSLLAGDTDTQYF. V gene TRBV10-3 combines with J gene TRBJ2-3; 11 bases are a match to TRBD2. Per germline, CDR1 ENHRY and CDR2 SYGVKD. J gave up 2 bases and V 5 bases, and 6 bases lay outside the gene matches. The CDR3 spans 16 residues.

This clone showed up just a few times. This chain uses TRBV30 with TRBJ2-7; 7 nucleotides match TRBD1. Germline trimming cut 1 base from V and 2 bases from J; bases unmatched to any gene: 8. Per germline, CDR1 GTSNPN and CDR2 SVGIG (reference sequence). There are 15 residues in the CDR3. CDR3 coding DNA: TGTGCCTGGAGTGGACTACAGGGGATTGCCTACGAGCAGTACTTC. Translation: CAWSGLQGIAYEQYF.

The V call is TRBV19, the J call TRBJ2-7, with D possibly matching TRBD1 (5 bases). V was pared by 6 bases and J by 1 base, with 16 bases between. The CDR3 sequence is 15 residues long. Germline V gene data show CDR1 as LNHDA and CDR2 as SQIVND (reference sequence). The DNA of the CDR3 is TGTGCCAGTAGCAATGCCCTGACAGATTCCTACGAGCAGTACTTC. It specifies CASSNALTDSYEQYF.

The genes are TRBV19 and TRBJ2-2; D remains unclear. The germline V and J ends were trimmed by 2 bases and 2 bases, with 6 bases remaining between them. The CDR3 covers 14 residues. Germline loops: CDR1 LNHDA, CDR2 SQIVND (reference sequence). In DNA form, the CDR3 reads TGTGCCAGTAGTATAATGAGCAACACCGGGGAGCTGTTTTTT. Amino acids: CASSIMSNTGELFF.

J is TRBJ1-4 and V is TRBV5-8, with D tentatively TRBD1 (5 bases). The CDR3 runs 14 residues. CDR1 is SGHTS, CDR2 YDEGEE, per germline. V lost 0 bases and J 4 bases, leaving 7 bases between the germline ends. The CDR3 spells CASSLGQLNEKLFF. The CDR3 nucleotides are TGTGCCAGCAGCTTGGGACAGCTTAATGAAAAACTGTTTTTT.

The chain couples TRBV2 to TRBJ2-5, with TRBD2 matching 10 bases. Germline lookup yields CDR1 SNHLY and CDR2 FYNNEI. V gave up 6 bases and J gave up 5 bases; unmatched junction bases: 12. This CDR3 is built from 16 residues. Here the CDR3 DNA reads TGTGCCAGCAGACTCGACCTAGCGGGGGAGTCGGAGACCCAGTACTTC. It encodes CASRLDLAGESETQYF.

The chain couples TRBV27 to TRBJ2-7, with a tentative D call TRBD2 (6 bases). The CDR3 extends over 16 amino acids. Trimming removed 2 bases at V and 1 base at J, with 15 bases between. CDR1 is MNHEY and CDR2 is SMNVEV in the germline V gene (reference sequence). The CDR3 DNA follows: TGTGCCAGCAGTTTAAGCCCCCCGGGGAGGTCCTACGAGCAGTACTTC. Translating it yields CASSLSPPGRSYEQYF.